This is a list of T cell receptor beta chains from one sample in a study of molecular identifiers for immune sequencing clone quantification. One entry per CDR3 protein, called by TCRdb with MiXCR from the PCR reads. The sample contains approximately 680,000 distinct CDR3 sequences, roughly 27% of which appear only once. The sequenced material came from naive CD8+ T cells from blood, with Jurkat cell RNA spiked in. The receptors originated from a human donor in good health. Some libraries in this study had Jurkat cell RNA spiked in. Each CDR3 is given with its conserved first and last residue. The order of the fields is D gene, CDR3 length, V gene, clone size, J gene, CDR3 DNA, CDR3 protein. A D gene is named only where the DNA matches it firmly. Size is stated for part of the rows, as once, few or many counts, or as a class when the clone is expanded.

NA	12	TRBV29-1	NA	TRBJ2-1	TGCAGCGTTGTAGAGCCGACGAGTGAGCAGTTCTTC	CSVVEPTSEQFF
NA	13	TRBV27	NA	TRBJ1-1	TGTGCCAGCAGTATGGGCTCGGACACTGAAGCTTTCTTT	CASSMGSDTEAFF
NA	12	TRBV3-1	NA	TRBJ2-3	TGTGCCAGCAGCCCACCGGGGGAGCCGCAGTATTTT	CASSPPGEPQYF
TRBD2	12	TRBV30	few	TRBJ2-7	TGTGCCTGGAGTGATACTAGCGGGGAGAGGTACTTC	CAWSDTSGERYF
NA	19	TRBV19	NA	TRBJ2-3	TGTGCCAGTAGTGCCCCCCCGTACAGGGTTGATTCTATCACAGATACGCAGTATTTT	CASSAPPYRVDSITDTQYF
NA	14	TRBV6-1	NA	TRBJ1-1	TGTGCCAGCAGAGGCACTTTAAGGGGCACTGAAGCTTTCTTT	CASRGTLRGTEAFF
NA	15	TRBV7-3	many	TRBJ2-3	TGTGCCAGCAGCCCGGGACTTACAGAGGGAGATACGCAGTATTTT	CASSPGLTEGDTQYF
TRBD1	14	TRBV28	few	TRBJ1-6	TGTGCCAGCAGTTGGGACAGTTATAATTCACCCCTCCACTTT	CASSWDSYNSPLHF
TRBD1	20	TRBV28	many	TRBJ1-5	TGTGCCAGCAGTTACCCCCGGACAGGGGAAGGGGAGATTAGCAATCAGCCCCAGCATTTT	CASSYPRTGEGEISNQPQHF
NA	15	TRBV30	few	TRBJ2-7	TGTGCCTGGAGCCCAATCAAAGGGGCGAACTACGAGCAGTACTTC	CAWSPIKGANYEQYF
TRBD1	20	TRBV20-1	NA	TRBJ2-5	TGCAGTGCCCGCTTACGGGGGACAGGGGGATCCGCCGCAGGACGAGAGACCCAGTACTTC	CSARLRGTGGSAAGRETQYF
TRBD1	13	TRBV7-2	many	TRBJ2-3	TGTGCCAGCAGCTCGCAGGGGGCAGATACGCAGTATTTT	CASSSQGADTQYF
NA	10	TRBV29-1	many	TRBJ2-5	TGCAGCGTCCATCAAGAGACCCAGTACTTC	CSVHQETQYF
TRBD2	15	TRBV7-9	NA	TRBJ2-1	TGTGCCAGCAGCTTAGGCACTAGCGGGAGCGATGAGCAGTTCTTC	CASSLGTSGSDEQFF
NA	15	TRBV3-1	NA	TRBJ2-7	TGTGCCAGCAGCCAAGCGGGCGGGCCTCGGAGGGAGCAGTACTTC	CASSQAGGPRREQYF
TRBD2	21	TRBV7-6	few	TRBJ2-1	TGTGCCAGCAGCTTAGCGCCACTGGGGACTAGCGGGAGAACCCAGTGGAATGGGCAGTTCTTC	CASSLAPLGTSGRTQWNGQFF
NA	18	TRBV21-1	few	TRBJ1-1	TGTGCCAGCAGCAAAGACCGGGACCTTAAGGGGGATCAGGGTGAAGCTTTCTTT	CASSKDRDLKGDQGEAFF
TRBD1	14	TRBV2	once	TRBJ1-5	TGTGCCAGCAGAACAGGGGAAGGCAATCAGCCCCAGCATTTT	CASRTGEGNQPQHF
TRBD2	16	TRBV4-1	few	TRBJ2-2	TGCGCCAGCAGCCCCGGGACTAGCGGGGGAACCGGGGAGCTGTTTTTT	CASSPGTSGGTGELFF
NA	15	TRBV30	few	TRBJ2-3	TGTGCCTGGAGTGCGACAGGTGTGAGCACAGATACGCAGTATTTT	CAWSATGVSTDTQYF
NA	15	TRBV19	many	TRBJ2-2	TGTGCCAGTAGCCGGGACGGTGGGTGGACCGGGGAGCTGTTTTTT	CASSRDGGWTGELFF
TRBD2	15	TRBV3-1	NA	TRBJ2-7	TGTGCCAGCAGCCAGATAGGACTAGCGGCATACGAGCAGTACTTC	CASSQIGLAAYEQYF